This T cell receptor (beta chain) stems from a study of OX40 agonist ivuxolimab in advanced cancers. The germline V gene encodes CDR1 SEHNR and CDR2 FQNEAQ (reference sequence). This CDR3 has 16 amino acids. The V end lost 2 bases, the J end lost 2 bases, and 13 bases lay between the germline ends. This clone was observed a handful of times. Assay used: immunoSEQ multiplex PCR; TCRdb lists only in-frame clones, some missing. The profile shows tens of thousands of clones, approximately 94% of them singletons. The specimen comprised CD4+ or CD8+ T cells sorted from blood, sampled in a trial of the OX40 agonist ivuxolimab. The chain uses TRBV7-9 and TRBJ1-3; D unclear. This sequence was found in an adult with an advanced solid tumor such as melanoma, head and neck, liver or kidney cancer. CDR3 in DNA: TGTGCCAGCAGCTTACTTCAGCAAATAACTGGAAACACCATATATTTT. Residues: CASSLLQQITGNTIYF.